This T cell receptor beta chain was identified during a study of T-cell memory formation after mild COVID-19. Across the study: TCR clusters were largely donor specific.

Study-level results: CD4/CD8 balance held among clones contracting day 15 to 85, and later expanders leaned CD4+.

In the case of this clonotype: Its antigen is unidentified.

J lost 13 bases, V lost 5 bases, and 10 bases had no gene match. The CDR3 totals 14 residues. Germline lookup yields CDR1 SGHNT and CDR2 YYREEE (reference sequence). TCRdb re-called the 5' RACE reads with MiXCR, one entry per CDR3 protein. This table has just over 150,000 distinct CDR3 sequences, about a third appearing once. The chain joins TRBV5-4 to TRBJ2-7, with TRBD2 identical over 15 bases. Sequences were obtained from PBMCs or a T cell subset sorted from them (not recorded which). The origin of this receptor is an adult woman who had mild COVID-19 (a few samples of this study predate the infection). Cell type and time point are not known. The CDR3 sequence: CASSAGTSGRWIYF. The CDR3 region has the DNA TGTGCCAGCAGTGCAGGGACTAGCGGGAGGTGGATATACTTC.